This T cell receptor (beta chain) originates from a study of sequential checkpoint blockade in melanoma. Repertoires were generated with immunoSEQ multiplex PCR, while TCRdb's copy carries only in-frame clones and drops some. This table holds around 2,000 clones, 15% to 20% found once. Germline V gene lookup returns CDR1 LNHDA and CDR2 SQIVND (reference sequence). V lost 5 bases and J lost 0, with 11 bases in between. The CDR3 runs to 15 residues. Treatment denoted: randomized to nivolumab then ipilimumab (arm A) or the reverse (arm B). V and J are TRBV19 and TRBJ1-3, with D hard to call. This TCR was recovered from a human donor with melanoma. Sequences were derived from tumor tissue (inferred from file names), sampled from a patient given nivolumab and ipilimumab in sequence. DNA of the CDR3: TGTGCCAGTAGTCTCGGGTTATACTCTGGAAACACCATATATTTT. It specifies CASSLGLYSGNTIYF.